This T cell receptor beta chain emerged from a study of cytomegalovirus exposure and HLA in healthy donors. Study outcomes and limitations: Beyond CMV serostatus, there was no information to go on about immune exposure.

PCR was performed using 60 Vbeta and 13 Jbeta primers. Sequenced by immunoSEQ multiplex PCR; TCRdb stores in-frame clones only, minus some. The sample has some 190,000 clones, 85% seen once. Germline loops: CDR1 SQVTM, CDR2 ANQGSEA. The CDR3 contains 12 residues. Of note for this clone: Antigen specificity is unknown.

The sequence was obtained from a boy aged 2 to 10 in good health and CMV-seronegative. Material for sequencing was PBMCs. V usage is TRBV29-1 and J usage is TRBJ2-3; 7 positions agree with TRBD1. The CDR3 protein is CSVGTGTDTQYF. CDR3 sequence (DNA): TGCAGTGTCGGGACAGGCACAGATACGCAGTATTTT.